This T cell receptor (beta chain) was found in a study of cytomegalovirus exposure and HLA in healthy donors. Notes on the study in general: TCR beta chain V- and J-gene trimming was linked, in a later analysis, to a missense variant in DCLRE1C. The study flagged some 170 TCR beta chains as cytomegalovirus-associated.

Germline trimming cut 4 bases from V and 5 bases from J; bases unmatched to any gene: 7. The germline gives CDR1 SGHTS, CDR2 YDEGEE. The CDR3 runs 14 residues. PCR primers comprised 60 Vbeta and 13 Jbeta primers. Some clones are missing from TCRdb's copy, which holds only in-frame ones; the method was immunoSEQ multiplex PCR. The sample has some 150,000 clones, about three fifths seen once. With respect to this clone: Its antigen is unknown.

Input material: PBMCs. The sequence was collected from a woman younger than 45 in good health and CMV-seropositive. The V call is TRBV5-8, the J call TRBJ2-3; TRBD2 matches at 7 bases. The CDR3 region has the DNA TGTGCCAGCAGCCCCGGGACTACCGTAGATACGCAGTATTTT. Translation: CASSPGTTVDTQYF.